This T cell receptor beta chain was identified in a study of OX40 agonist ivuxolimab in advanced cancers. On the study more broadly: Three patients had partial responses: one hepatocellular carcinoma, two cutaneous melanoma.

Clones were read by immunoSEQ multiplex PCR, and TCRdb kept only the in-frame ones, dropping some. The table records under 40,000 clones, about 92% of them present only once. The starting material was CD4+ or CD8+ T cells sorted from blood, obtained in a trial of the OX40 agonist ivuxolimab. The receptor was isolated from an adult with an advanced solid tumor such as melanoma, head and neck, liver or kidney cancer.

CDR3 in DNA: TGTGCCAGCAGTTCCCGGCTAGCTCCAGATACGCAGTATTTT. Amino acids: CASSSRLAPDTQYF. The genes are TRBV27 and TRBJ2-3, with D perhaps TRBD2 (5 bases). The CDR3 covers 14 residues. The ends were cut back, 4 bases at V and 4 bases at J, with 12 bases in the middle. The V gene's germline CDR1 is MNHEY and CDR2 SMNVEV (reference sequence).